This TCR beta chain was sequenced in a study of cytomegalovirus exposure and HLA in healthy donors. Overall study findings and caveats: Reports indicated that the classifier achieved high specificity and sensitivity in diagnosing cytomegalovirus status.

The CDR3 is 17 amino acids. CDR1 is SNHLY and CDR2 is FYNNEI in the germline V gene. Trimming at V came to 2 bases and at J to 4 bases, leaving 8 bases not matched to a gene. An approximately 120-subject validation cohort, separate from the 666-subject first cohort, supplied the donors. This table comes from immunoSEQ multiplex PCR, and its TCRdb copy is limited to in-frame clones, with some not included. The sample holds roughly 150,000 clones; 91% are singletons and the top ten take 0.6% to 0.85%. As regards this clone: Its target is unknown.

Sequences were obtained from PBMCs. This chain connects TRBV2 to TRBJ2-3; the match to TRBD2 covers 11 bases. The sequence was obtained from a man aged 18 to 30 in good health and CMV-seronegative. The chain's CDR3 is CASSEIETSGVADTQYF. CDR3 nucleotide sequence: TGTGCCAGCAGTGAAATAGAGACTAGCGGGGTCGCAGATACGCAGTATTTT.